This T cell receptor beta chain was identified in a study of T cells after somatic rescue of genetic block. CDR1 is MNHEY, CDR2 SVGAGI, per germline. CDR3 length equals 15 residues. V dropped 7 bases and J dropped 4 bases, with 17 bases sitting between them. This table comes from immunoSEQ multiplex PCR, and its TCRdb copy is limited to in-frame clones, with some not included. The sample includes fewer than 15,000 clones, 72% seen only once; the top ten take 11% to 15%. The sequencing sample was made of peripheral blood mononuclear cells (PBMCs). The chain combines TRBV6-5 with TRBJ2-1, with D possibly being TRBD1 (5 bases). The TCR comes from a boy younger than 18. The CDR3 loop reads CASKDGAGPYNEQFF. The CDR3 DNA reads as TGTGCCAGCAAGGATGGGGCAGGGCCGTACAATGAGCAGTTCTTC.